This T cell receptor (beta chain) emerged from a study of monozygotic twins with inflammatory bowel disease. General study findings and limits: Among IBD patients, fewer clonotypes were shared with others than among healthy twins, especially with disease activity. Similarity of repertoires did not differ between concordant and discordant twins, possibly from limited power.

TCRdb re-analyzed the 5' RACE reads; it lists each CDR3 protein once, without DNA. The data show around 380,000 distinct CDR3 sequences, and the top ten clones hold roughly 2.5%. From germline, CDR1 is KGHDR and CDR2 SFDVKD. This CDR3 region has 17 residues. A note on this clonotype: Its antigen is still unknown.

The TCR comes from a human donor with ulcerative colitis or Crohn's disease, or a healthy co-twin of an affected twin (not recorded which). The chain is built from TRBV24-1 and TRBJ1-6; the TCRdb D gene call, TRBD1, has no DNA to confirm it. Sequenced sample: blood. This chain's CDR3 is CATSDSAGTVYNSPLHF.